This is a list of T cell receptor beta chains from one sample in a study of blood T cell repertoires in COVID-19. The table came from immunoSEQ multiplex PCR; TCRdb's copy has only in-frame clones and leaves some out. The sample gives 50,000 to 75,000 clones, around 73% of which show up once; approximately 15% is in the top ten. Sequencing was done on a sample of peripheral blood. All receptors derive from a man between 60 and 75 years old with COVID-19, enrolled during active disease. Both conserved end residues are part of each CDR3. The order of the fields is J gene, clone size, D gene, V gene, CDR3 protein, CDR3 DNA. D genes are given only for firm matches. Rows may omit the clone size; those that give it use once, few, many or a size class.

TRBJ1-1,NA,NA,TRBV12-3/TRBV12-4,CASSRNLNTEAFF,TGTGCCAGCAGTCGTAATTTGAACACTGAAGCTTTCTTT
TRBJ2-5,NA,NA,TRBV6-5,CASRTEGAVSETQYF,TGTGCCAGCAGGACCGAAGGGGCGGTCTCTGAGACCCAGTACTTC
TRBJ1-5,NA,NA,TRBV19,CASKQGPYNQPQHF,TGTGCCAGTAAACAGGGACCGTACAATCAGCCCCAGCATTTT
TRBJ2-1,many,NA,TRBV12-5,CASGLQINEQFF,TGTGCTAGTGGTTTGCAGATCAATGAGCAGTTCTTC
TRBJ1-3,NA,NA,TRBV6-5,CASRTPGGNTIYF,TGTGCCAGCAGAACCCCCGGTGGAAACACCATATATTTT
TRBJ1-1,NA,NA,TRBV10-2,CASSESRRTEAFF,TGCGCCAGCAGTGAGTCGAGGCGAACTGAAGCTTTCTTT
TRBJ2-7,NA,NA,TRBV6-5,CASSFVTENTYEQYF,TGTGCCAGCAGTTTCGTGACAGAGAATACCTACGAGCAGTACTTC
TRBJ1-2,NA,NA,TRBV25-1,CASSGWTDSYGYTF,TGTGCCAGCAGTGGGTGGACAGATTCCTATGGCTACACCTTC
TRBJ1-2,once,TRBD1,TRBV30,CACVTGGDRYTF,TGTGCCTGCGTAACAGGGGGTGATCGCTACACCTTC
TRBJ1-1,NA,NA,TRBV21-1,CAICGGLTEAFF,TGTGCCATCTGCGGGGGCTTAACTGAAGCTTTCTTT
TRBJ2-7,NA,NA,TRBV2,CASSEGRVTFHEQYF,TGTGCCAGCAGTGAAGGTCGGGTCACATTCCACGAGCAGTACTTC
TRBJ1-2,NA,NA,TRBV7-2,CATRAGFNGYTF,TGTGCCACCCGAGCAGGGTTTAATGGCTACACCTTC
TRBJ1-4,NA,NA,TRBV10-3,CAISETPQTTNEKLFF,TGTGCCATCAGTGAGACCCCACAGACAACTAATGAAAAACTGTTTTTT
TRBJ1-3,NA,TRBD1,TRBV19,CASSADRVVDTIYF,TGTGCCAGTAGTGCGGACAGGGTAGTCGACACCATATATTTT
TRBJ1-2,NA,NA,TRBV5-1,CASSLDGTDLNGYTF,TGCGCCAGCAGCTTGGACGGGACTGATCTGAATGGCTACACCTTC
TRBJ2-7,NA,TRBD2,TRBV12-3/TRBV12-4,CASSFWEGEQYF,TGTGCCAGCAGTTTTTGGGAGGGGGAGCAGTACTTC